The 4 T cell receptor beta chains presented below share a single source sample, sequenced in a study of graft-versus-host responses after intestinal transplantation. The protocol was immunoSEQ multiplex PCR, while the TCRdb copy is restricted to in-frame clones and leaves out a portion. There are 45,000 to 60,000 clones in the sample; 80% to 95% occur only once, and more than 2% lies in the top ten. These TCRs are of unknown antigen specificity. The starting material was unstimulated CD4+ T cells sorted from spleen or lymph node cells, obtained before transplant. All receptors derive from a human donor who was the organ donor for an intestinal transplant.

The rearrangement uses TRBV2 and TRBJ2-7, with D unclear. Germline V gene data show CDR1 as SNHLY and CDR2 as FYNNEI. Trimming left V 6 bases short and J 4 bases short, with 7 bases between. The CDR3 length is 11 residues. CDR3 in amino acids: CASSSEYEQYF. CDR3 coding DNA: TGTGCCAGCAGCAGTGAGTACGAGCAGTACTTC. Full variable domain (outside the CDR3, taken from reference TRBV2 and TRBJ2-7): EPEVTQTPSHQVTQMGQEVILRCVPISNHLYFYWYRQILGQKVEFLVSFYNNEISEKSEIFDDQFSVERPDGSNFTLKIRSTKLEDSAMYFCASSSEYEQYFGPGTRLTVT.

Notes on this clone: The CDR3 end shows no conserved phenylalanine or tryptophan, and so a read error is likely. The chain has TRBV19 and TRBJ1-5; 8 bases match TRBD1. V lost 6 bases to trimming and J lost 2 bases; unmatched junction nucleotides: 6. In germline, CDR1 is LNHDA, CDR2 SQIVND (reference sequence). This CDR3 region has 15 residues. The CDR3 DNA reads as TGTGCCAGTAGACCCCCGGGACAGGGCAATCAGCCCCAGCATTCT. Its protein is CASRPPGQGNQPQHS.

The chain couples TRBV7-2 to TRBJ2-7; the D gene could be TRBD1 or TRBD2 (7 bases each). The ends were cut back, 3 bases at V and 6 bases at J, with 9 bases in the middle. The CDR3 runs to 12 residues. CDR1 and CDR2 from the germline V gene are SGHTA and FQGNSA. The chain's CDR3 is CASSFRGGEQYF. The CDR3 coding sequence is TGTGCCAGCAGCTTCAGGGGGGGCGAGCAGTACTTC.

About this clone itself: One end of the junction fails to match germline, which may point to a read error. Distinct nucleotide sequences in the sample also encode this CDR3. The chain links TRBV28 to TRBJ2-1; TRBD1 might be the D (6 bases). The CDR3 totals 15 residues. Germline V gives CDR1 MDHEN, CDR2 SYDVKM. CDR3 region: CASSPGTLSYNEQFF. CDR3 nucleotides: TGTGCCAGTTCCCCCGGGACACTCTCCTACAATGAACAGTTCTTC. Full variable domain (missing parts from reference TRBV28 and TRBJ2-1): DVKVTQSSRYLVKRTGEKVFLECVQDMDHENMFWYRQDPGLGLRLIYFSYDVKMKEKGDIPEGYSVSREKKERFSLILESASTNQTSMYLCASSPGTLSYNEQFFGPGTRLTVL.